This TCR beta chain was found in a study of blood T cell repertoires in COVID-19. As originally analysed: Reference gene primer amplification gave nucleated cell count estimates. Assay used: immunoSEQ multiplex PCR; TCRdb lists only in-frame clones, some missing. V and J calls and clone size are as listed in that table; D and trimming were resolved from the DNA. The sample carries 150,000 to 250,000 clones, about 93% recorded once. The CDR3 extends over 14 amino acids. CDR1 is SQVTM and CDR2 is ANQGSEA in the germline V gene. Deletions cut 3 bases from V and 8 bases from J, with 19 bases between. The sample consisted of peripheral blood. This chain links TRBV29-1 with TRBJ1-2; D possibly corresponds to TRBD1 (5 bases). This sequence originates from a young man with COVID-19, enrolled during active disease. The CDR3 loop is CSVDVLGGEGGYTF. Here the CDR3 DNA reads TGCAGCGTTGACGTATTGGGGGGTGAAGGGGGCTACACCTTC.